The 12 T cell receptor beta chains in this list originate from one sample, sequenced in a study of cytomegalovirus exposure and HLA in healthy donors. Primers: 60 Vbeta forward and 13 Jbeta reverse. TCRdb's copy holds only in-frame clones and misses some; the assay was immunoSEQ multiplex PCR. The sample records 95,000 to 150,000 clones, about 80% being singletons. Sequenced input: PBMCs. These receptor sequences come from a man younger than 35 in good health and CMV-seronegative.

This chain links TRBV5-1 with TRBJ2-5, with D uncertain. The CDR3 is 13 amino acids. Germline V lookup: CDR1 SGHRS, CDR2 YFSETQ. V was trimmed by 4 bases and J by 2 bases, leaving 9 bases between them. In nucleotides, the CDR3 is TGCGCCAGCAGCCGTTTCACACAAGAGACCCAGTACTTC. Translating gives CASSRFTQETQYF.

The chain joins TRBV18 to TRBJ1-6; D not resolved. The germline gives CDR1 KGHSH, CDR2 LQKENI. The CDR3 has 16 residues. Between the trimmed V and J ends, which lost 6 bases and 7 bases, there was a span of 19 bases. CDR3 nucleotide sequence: TGTGCCAGCTCGTCCAGCCTTCCCACGGGAAATTCACCCCTCCACTTT. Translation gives CASSSSLPTGNSPLHF.

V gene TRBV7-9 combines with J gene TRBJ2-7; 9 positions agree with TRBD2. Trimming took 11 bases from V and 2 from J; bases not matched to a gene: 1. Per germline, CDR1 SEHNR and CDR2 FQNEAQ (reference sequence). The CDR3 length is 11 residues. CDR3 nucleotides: TGTGCCGCGGGAGGGGCCTACGAGCAGTACTTC. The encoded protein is CAAGGAYEQYF.

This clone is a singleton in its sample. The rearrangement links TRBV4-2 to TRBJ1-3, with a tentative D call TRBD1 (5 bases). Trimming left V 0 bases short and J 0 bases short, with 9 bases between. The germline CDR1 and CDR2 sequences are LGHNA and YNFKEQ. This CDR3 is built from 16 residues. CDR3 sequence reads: CASSQDPGGSGNTIYF. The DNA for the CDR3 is TGTGCCAGCAGCCAAGATCCGGGGGGCTCTGGAAACACCATATATTTT.

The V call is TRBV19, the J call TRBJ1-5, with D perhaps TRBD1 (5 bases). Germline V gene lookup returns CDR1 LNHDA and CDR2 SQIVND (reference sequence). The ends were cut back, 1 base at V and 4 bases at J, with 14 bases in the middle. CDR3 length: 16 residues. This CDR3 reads CASSIGAGVRNQPQHF. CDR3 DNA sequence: TGTGCCAGTAGTATAGGGGCGGGGGTTAGAAATCAGCCCCAGCATTTT.

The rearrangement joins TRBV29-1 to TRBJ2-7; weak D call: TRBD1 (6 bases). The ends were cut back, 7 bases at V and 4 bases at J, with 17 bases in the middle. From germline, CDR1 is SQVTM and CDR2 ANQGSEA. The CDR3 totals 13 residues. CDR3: CSALPGQGYEQYF. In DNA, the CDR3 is TGCAGCGCTCTACCAGGGCAGGGGTACGAGCAGTACTTC.

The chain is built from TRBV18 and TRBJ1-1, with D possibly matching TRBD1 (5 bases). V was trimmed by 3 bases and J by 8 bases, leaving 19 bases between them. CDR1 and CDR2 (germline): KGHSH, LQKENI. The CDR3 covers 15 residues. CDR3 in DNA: TGTGCCAGCTCACCGACCCTGGTGGAGGGGAGGGAAGCTTTCTTT. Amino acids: CASSPTLVEGREAFF.

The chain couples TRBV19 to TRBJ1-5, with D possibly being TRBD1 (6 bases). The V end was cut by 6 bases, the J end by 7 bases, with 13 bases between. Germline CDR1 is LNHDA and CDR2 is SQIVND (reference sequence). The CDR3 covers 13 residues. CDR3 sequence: CASRVGQYQPQHF. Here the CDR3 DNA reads TGTGCCAGTAGGGTTGGACAGTACCAGCCCCAGCATTTT. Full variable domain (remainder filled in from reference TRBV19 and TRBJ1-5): DGGITQSPKYLFRKEGQNVTLSCEQNLNHDAMYWYRQDPGQGLRLIYYSQIVNDFQKGDIAEGYSVSREKKESFPLTVTSAQKNPTAFYLCASRVGQYQPQHFGDGTRLSIL.

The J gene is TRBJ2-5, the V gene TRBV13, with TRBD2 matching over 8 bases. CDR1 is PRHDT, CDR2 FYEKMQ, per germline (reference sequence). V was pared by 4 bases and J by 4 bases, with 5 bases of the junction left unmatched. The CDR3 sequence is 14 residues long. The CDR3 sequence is CASSSGLVGETQYF. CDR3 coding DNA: TGTGCCAGCAGCTCGGGACTAGTGGGAGAGACCCAGTACTTC.

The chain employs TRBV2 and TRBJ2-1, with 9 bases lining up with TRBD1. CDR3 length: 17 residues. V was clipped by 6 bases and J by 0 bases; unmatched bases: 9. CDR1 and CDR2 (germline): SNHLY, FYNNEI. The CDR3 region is CASRGPGTGTSYNEQFF. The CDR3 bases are TGTGCCAGCAGAGGTCCCGGGACAGGGACCTCCTACAATGAGCAGTTCTTC.

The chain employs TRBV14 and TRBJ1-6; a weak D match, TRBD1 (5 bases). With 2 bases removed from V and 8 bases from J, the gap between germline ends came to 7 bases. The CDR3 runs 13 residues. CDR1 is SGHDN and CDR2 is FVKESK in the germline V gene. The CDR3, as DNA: TGTGCCAGCAGCCAATCACAGGATTCACCCCTCCACTTT. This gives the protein CASSQSQDSPLHF.

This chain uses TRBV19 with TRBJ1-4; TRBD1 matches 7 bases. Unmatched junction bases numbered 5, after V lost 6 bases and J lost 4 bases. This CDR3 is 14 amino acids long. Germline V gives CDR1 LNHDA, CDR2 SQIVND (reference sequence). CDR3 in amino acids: CASRPGQLNEKLFF. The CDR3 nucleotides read TGTGCCAGTAGGCCGGGACAGCTTAATGAAAAACTGTTTTTT.